Given below is one TCR beta chain in context. The antigen remains undetermined. V was pared by 4 bases and J by 4 bases, with 11 bases between. Germline lookup yields CDR1 SGDLS and CDR2 YYNGEE. This CDR3 has 13 amino acids. Amplification used 60 Vbeta primers and 13 Jbeta primers. Data came from immunoSEQ multiplex PCR; TCRdb stores just in-frame clones and leaves some out. The specimen's table records about 77,000 clones. This entry belongs to a study of cytomegalovirus exposure and HLA in healthy donors. As for the study in general: The early release's HLA-typed donors yielded tens of millions of unique TCRs.

Points from the study as a whole: Accurate prediction of HLA-A and HLA-B alleles (for most subjects) was reportedly achieved from TCR beta sequences. Reports showed the classifier diagnosing cytomegalovirus status with high specificity and sensitivity. In a later analysis, CMV-associated beta chains were mostly HLA-associated, it appeared.

This TCR was sampled from a man aged 45-65 years in good health and CMV-seropositive. Sequenced sample: PBMCs. The chain combines TRBV9 with TRBJ1-2; TRBD1 might be the D (6 bases). CDR3 amino acids: CASSSTGTYGYTF. CDR3 DNA: TGTGCCAGCAGCTCCACAGGGACCTATGGCTACACCTTC.